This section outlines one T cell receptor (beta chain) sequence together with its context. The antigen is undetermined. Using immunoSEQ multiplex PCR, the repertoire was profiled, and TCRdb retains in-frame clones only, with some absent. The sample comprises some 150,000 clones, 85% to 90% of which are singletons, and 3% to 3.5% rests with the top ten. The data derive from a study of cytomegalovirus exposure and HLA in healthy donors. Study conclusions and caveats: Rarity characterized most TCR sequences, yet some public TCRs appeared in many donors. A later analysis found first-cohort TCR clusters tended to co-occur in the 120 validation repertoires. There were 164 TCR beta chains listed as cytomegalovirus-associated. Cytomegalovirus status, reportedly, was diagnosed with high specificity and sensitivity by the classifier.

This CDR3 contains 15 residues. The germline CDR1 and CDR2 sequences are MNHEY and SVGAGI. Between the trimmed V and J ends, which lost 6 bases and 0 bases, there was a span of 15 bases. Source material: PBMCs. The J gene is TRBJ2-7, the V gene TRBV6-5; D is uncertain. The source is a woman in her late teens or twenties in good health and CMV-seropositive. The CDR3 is CASSLRPSGSYEQYF. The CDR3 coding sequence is TGTGCCAGCAGCCTACGACCGTCGGGCTCCTACGAGCAGTACTTC.